This section outlines one T cell receptor beta chain sequence together with its context. These data belong to a study of T cell changes during pregnancy in multiple sclerosis. V was pared by 6 bases and J by 6 bases, with 9 bases of the junction left unmatched. CDR1 and CDR2 from the germline V gene are SGHAT and FQNNGV. The CDR3 contains 16 residues. Sequenced by immunoSEQ multiplex PCR; TCRdb stores in-frame clones only, minus some. This sample yields approximately 57,000 clones, of which just over 90% are seen a single time; 0.2% belongs to the top ten. The sequence was obtained from a female donor with multiple sclerosis, enrolled in a pregnancy study. Sample: CD4+ T cells from peripheral blood mononuclear cells, taken in the second trimester of pregnancy. The rearrangement uses TRBV11-2 and TRBJ2-1; 12 nucleotides agree with TRBD2. This CDR3 reads CASRPLAGGPANEQFF. The CDR3 DNA reads TGTGCCAGCAGACCTCTAGCGGGGGGGCCGGCCAATGAGCAGTTCTTC. The full variable domain, its missing parts supplied by reference TRBV11-2 and TRBJ2-1, is EAGVAQSPRYKIIEKRQSVAFWCNPISGHATLYWYQQILGQGPKLLIQFQNNGVVDDSQLPKDRFSAERLKGVDSTLKIQPAKLEDSAVYLCASRPLAGGPANEQFFGPGTRLTVL.